The text below deals with one TCR beta chain. The record originates from a study of blood T cell repertoires in COVID-19. Study details: In each case, the material was cDNA or gDNA derived from T cells, B-cell-depleted T cells, or PBMCs.

Cohort assignment relied on participant-reported clinical history. The length of the CDR3 is 12 residues. The V end was cut by 3 bases, the J end by 3 bases, with 9 bases between. In germline, CDR1 is DFQATT, CDR2 SNEGSKA (reference sequence). Source study methods: Reference gene primer amplification gave nucleated cell count estimates. Libraries were prepared by immunoSEQ multiplex PCR; TCRdb keeps only in-frame clonotypes and omits some of them. That table is the source of V, J and clone size, and D and trimming were worked out from the DNA. The sample carries 140,000 to 150,000 clones, about nine tenths recorded once.

The receptor was isolated from a middle-aged man who had recovered from COVID-19. The sequenced material came from PBMCs or T cells enriched from blood (not recorded which). The chain links TRBV20-1 to TRBJ2-7; no clear D gene. The CDR3 DNA reads TGCAGTGCTAGTCGGTCTTACTACGAGCAGTACTTC. It specifies CSASRSYYEQYF.